These T cell receptor beta chains were read from a single sample in a study of type 1 regulatory T cells. Antigens for these TCRs are unknown. One entry per CDR3 protein results from TCRdb running MiXCR on the reads. The table lists fewer than 25,000 distinct CDR3 sequences, around 43% of them singletons. Sample: cultured T cells, either the whole culture or a sorted T cell fraction (not recorded which). All receptors derive from a human donor in good health. The CDR3 runs from the conserved cysteine through the conserved F or W. The D gene is left open where the match is weak. Size is omitted from some rows. Given values are once, few, many or a class for expanded clones.

D	size	J	V	DNA	CDR3
TRBD1	-	TRBJ2-1	TRBV3-1	TGTGCCAGCAGCCAATGGGACAGGGCTAAGGATGAGCAGTTCTTC	CASSQWDRAKDEQFF
-	-	TRBJ2-2	TRBV12-3/TRBV12-4	TGTGCCAGCAGTGGACCATCAAGCACCGGGGAGCTGTTTTTT	CASSGPSSTGELFF
-	few	TRBJ1-1	TRBV20-1	TGCAGTGCTAGTCGTTGGGCTAACACTGAAGCTTTCTTT	CSASRWANTEAFF
-	few	TRBJ1-1	TRBV2	TGTGCCAGCAGGAAGGTAAACACTGAAGCTTTCTTT	CASRKVNTEAFF
-	-	TRBJ1-1	TRBV18	TGTGCCAGCTCACCATTAGGGGGAAACACTGAAGCTTTCTTT	CASSPLGGNTEAFF
TRBD1	-	TRBJ1-5	TRBV7-8	TGTGCCAGCAGCAATACAGGGGGCAATCAGCCCCAGCATTTT	CASSNTGGNQPQHF
TRBD1	-	TRBJ2-1	TRBV7-3	TGTGCCAGCAGCTTCTCTTTCAGGACACAGGGGGGTGATGAGCAGTTCTTC	CASSFSFRTQGGDEQFF
-	-	TRBJ1-1	TRBV7-6	TGTGCCAGCAGCCCCCGGGGGAACACTGAAGCTTTCTTT	CASSPRGNTEAFF
TRBD1	-	TRBJ1-2	TRBV7-9	TGTGCCAGCAGCTCTAGGGGACAGGGGGGCCATGGCTACACCTTC	CASSSRGQGGHGYTF
TRBD2	-	TRBJ2-1	TRBV7-2	TGTGCCAGCAGCCAGCGGGGGGCGCGGACGGTATACAATGAGCAGTTCTTC	CASSQRGARTVYNEQFF
-	many	TRBJ1-1	TRBV6-5	TGTGCCAGCAGTTTAGACGCTTCGGCCCTTGAAGCTTTCTTT	CASSLDASALEAFF
-	-	TRBJ2-1	TRBV18	TGTGCCAGCTCACCGGGGATCTACAATGAGCAGTTCTTC	CASSPGIYNEQFF
-	medium-sized	TRBJ1-4	TRBV6-6	TGTGCCAGCAGTCGACTTTTGGGGGAACTGTTTTTT	CASSRLLGELFF
-	medium-sized	TRBJ1-5	TRBV18	TGTGCCAGCTCAGTGGGCCCCAATCAGCCCCAGCATTTT	CASSVGPNQPQHF
-	few	TRBJ1-5	TRBV5-5	TGTGCCAGCAGCTTGGGAGAAGGGGGTAAGCAGAGCAATCAGCCCCAGCATTTT	CASSLGEGGKQSNQPQHF
-	few	TRBJ1-1	TRBV6-6	TGTGCCAGCAGACAAAGCAGCACTGAAGCTTTCTTT	CASRQSSTEAFF